This T cell receptor beta chain was identified in a study of blood T cell repertoires in COVID-19. Study overall: COVID-19 samples, acute and convalescent, were from the United States, Italy and Spain. Nucleic acid was either cDNA or gDNA, and it came from T cells, B-cell-depleted T cells, or PBMCs.

In the authors' workflow: From reference gene primer amplification, estimates of nucleated cell counts were derived. The method was immunoSEQ multiplex PCR; TCRdb's version includes in-frame clones alone and lacks a portion of them. V and J calls and clone size come straight from that table; D and trimming were deduced from the DNA. The sample consists of under 300,000 clones, 75% to 90% of them appearing once. Trimming took off 6 bases at V and 5 bases at J, with 19 bases between the two ends. The CDR3 loop spans 15 amino acids. Germline CDR1 SNHLY, CDR2 FYNNEI. The source of this sequence is a man aged 25-45 years who had recovered from COVID-19. This chain uses TRBV2 with TRBJ1-1; D is unclear. Sequencing was done on a sample of peripheral blood. The CDR3 region is CASRMKAERATEAFF. DNA for the CDR3: TGTGCCAGCAGAATGAAGGCAGAGAGGGCAACTGAAGCTTTCTTT.